The 20 T cell receptor beta chains in this list originate from one sample, sequenced in a study of blood T cell repertoires in COVID-19. The data were produced by immunoSEQ multiplex PCR, yet TCRdb's version contains in-frame clones alone and is incomplete. The profile shows around 170,000 clones, roughly 88% of them singletons. The sample taken for sequencing was peripheral blood. These receptors came from a woman in her thirties with acute or convalescent COVID-19.

V is TRBV5-6 and J is TRBJ1-2; D gene uncertain. This CDR3 has 13 residues. V lost 4 bases and J lost 8, with 15 bases in between. Germline-derived CDR1 and CDR2 are SGHDT and YYEEEE. CDR3: CASSPPQRRGYTF. The CDR3 region has the DNA TGTGCCAGCAGCCCGCCCCAAAGGAGGGGCTACACCTTC.

The genes are TRBV5-1 and TRBJ2-3; D is perhaps TRBD1 (5 bases). In germline, CDR1 is SGHRS, CDR2 YFSETQ. V was trimmed by 4 bases and J by 2 bases, leaving 17 bases between them. CDR3 length: 16 amino acids. The chain's CDR3 is CASSTTPRDTTDTQYF. The DNA for the CDR3 is TGCGCCAGCAGCACAACGCCCAGGGATACCACAGATACGCAGTATTTT.

The chain is built from TRBV4-2 and TRBJ1-4; weak D call: TRBD1 (6 bases). The CDR3 length is 15 residues. The V gene lost 4 bases and the J gene lost 6 bases, with 15 bases spanning the gap. The V gene's germline CDR1 is LGHNA and CDR2 YNFKEQ. The chain's CDR3 is CASSPRVGGDEKLFF. DNA of the CDR3: TGTGCCAGCAGCCCTCGAGTAGGGGGGGATGAAAAACTGTTTTTT.

The chain couples TRBV30 to TRBJ2-2; D is perhaps TRBD2 (6 bases). Germline-derived CDR1 and CDR2 are GTSNPN and SVGIG (reference sequence). This CDR3 has 13 amino acids. V was cut by 8 bases and J by 7 bases, with 17 bases left in between. The CDR3 nucleotides read TGTGCCCTGGCGCCTAGCGAGGGCGGGGAGCTGTTTTTT. Translating gives CALAPSEGGELFF. Together with reference TRBV30 and TRBJ2-2, the CDR3 gives the full variable domain: SQTIHQWPATLVQPVGSPLSLECTVEGTSNPNLYWYRQAAGRGLQLLFYSVGIGQISSEVPQNLSASRPQDRQFILSSKKLLLSDSGFYLCALAPSEGGELFFGEGSRLTVL.

The chain links TRBV27 to TRBJ1-2; a possible D gene is TRBD1 (6 bases). Per the germline V gene, CDR1 is MNHEY and CDR2 is SMNVEV (reference sequence). The CDR3 has 13 amino acids. Between the trimmed V and J ends, which lost 3 bases and 3 bases, there was a span of 8 bases. CDR3 amino acids: CASSFHRDYGYTF. Here the CDR3 DNA reads TGTGCCAGCAGTTTCCACAGGGACTATGGCTACACCTTC.

The chain combines TRBV2 with TRBJ1-4; a weak D match, TRBD1 (6 bases). The CDR3 runs 14 residues. Germline CDR1 SNHLY, CDR2 FYNNEI. Between the trimmed V and J ends, which lost 7 bases and 5 bases, there was a span of 14 bases. CDR3 loop: CASTVDRGNEKLFF. Written as DNA, the CDR3 is TGTGCCAGCACGGTGGACAGAGGGAATGAAAAACTGTTTTTT.

This clone was seen once. V and J are TRBV3-1 (or the pseudogene TRBV3-2) and TRBJ2-7; D is perhaps TRBD2 (7 bases). The CDR3 loop spans 12 amino acids. Germline V lookup: CDR1 LGHDT, CDR2 YNNKEL (reference sequence). V was pared by 6 bases and J by 11 bases, with 17 bases between. CDR3: CASSQIGGAEYF. The CDR3 DNA follows: TGTGCCAGCAGTCAAATTGGGGGGGCGGAGTACTTC.

The chain is built from TRBV2 and TRBJ2-7; no firm D call. Deletions cut 7 bases from V and 6 bases from J, with 10 bases between. Germline V gene data show CDR1 as SNHLY and CDR2 as FYNNEI. CDR3 size: 11 residues. The CDR3 DNA is TGTGCCAGCAAGAGAGCCGGCGAGCAGTACTTC. It is translated as CASKRAGEQYF.

The V gene is TRBV7-8, the J gene TRBJ2-1, with a possible D match to TRBD2 (6 bases). V lost 5 bases, J lost 2 bases, and 16 bases lay in between. The CDR3 spans 16 residues. In germline, CDR1 is SGHVS, CDR2 FQNEAQ. Written as DNA, the CDR3 is TGTGCCAGCAGCCCCTCCACTAGCAATACCTACAATGAGCAGTTCTTC. It is translated as CASSPSTSNTYNEQFF. Full variable domain (missing parts from reference TRBV7-8 and TRBJ2-1): GAGVSQSPRYKVAKRGQDVALRCDPISGHVSLFWYQQALGQGPEFLTYFQNEAQLDKSGLPSDRFFAERPEGSVSTLKIQRTQQEDSAVYLCASSPSTSNTYNEQFFGPGTRLTVL.

For the CDR3, the DNA is TGCGCCAGCAGCCTTCAGGGGCCTGGTTCACCCCTCCACTTT. It translates to CASSLQGPGSPLHF. The chain employs TRBV4-1 and TRBJ1-6, with D possibly TRBD1 on 6 matching bases. V lost 4 bases and J 9 bases, leaving 13 bases between the germline ends. CDR3 length: 14 amino acids. Germline CDR1 reads MGHRA; CDR2 reads YSYEKL.

About this clone itself: In the same sample, other DNA sequences code for this CDR3. The chain combines TRBV11-2 with TRBJ2-3; D possibly corresponds to TRBD2 (5 bases). Between the trimmed V and J ends, which lost 2 bases and 3 bases, there was a span of 6 bases. The CDR3 extends over 13 amino acids. Germline V lookup: CDR1 SGHAT, CDR2 FQNNGV. DNA of the CDR3: TGTGCCAGCAGCTTACCGGGAACAGATACGCAGTATTTT. Protein product: CASSLPGTDTQYF.

V gene TRBV5-4 combines with J gene TRBJ2-7; the match to TRBD2 covers 7 bases. Germline-derived CDR1 and CDR2 are SGHNT and YYREEE (reference sequence). Trimming took 4 bases from V and 7 from J; bases not matched to a gene: 14. This CDR3 region has 15 residues. CDR3 nucleotide sequence: TGTGCCAGCAGCGGGGAGAGGACTAGTATCGGGGAGCAGTACTTC. Protein: CASSGERTSIGEQYF.

The chain recombines TRBV7-9 with TRBJ1-2, with D perhaps matching TRBD1 (6 bases). The germline V and J ends were trimmed by 5 bases and 0 bases, with 13 bases remaining between them. CDR3 length equals 15 residues. The germline CDR1 and CDR2 sequences are SEHNR and FQNEAQ (reference sequence). In DNA, the CDR3 is TGTGCCAGCAGCCCCCCCGGGACACCTAACTATGGCTACACCTTC. Amino acids: CASSPPGTPNYGYTF.

For this clone: A read error may account for a junction end that differs from germline. This sample also contains other DNA sequences that code for the same CDR3. This rearrangement joins TRBV3-1 (or the pseudogene TRBV3-2) to TRBJ2-7; D is unresolved. This CDR3 spans 12 amino acids. The germline CDR1 and CDR2 sequences are LGHDT and YNNKEL (reference sequence). The CDR3 loop reads CASSQVTVEQYF. CDR3 nucleotide sequence: TGCGCCAGCAGCCAAGTAACGGTAGAGCAGTACTTC.

This chain connects TRBV28 to TRBJ2-1; TRBD2 is a possible D gene (5 bases). This CDR3 is 13 amino acids long. V shed 6 bases and J shed 5 bases, with 11 bases lying between them. Germline CDR1 and CDR2: MDHEN and SYDVKM. The CDR3 here is CASSPTGDNEQFF. DNA of the CDR3: TGTGCCAGCAGCCCCACCGGGGACAATGAGCAGTTCTTC.

The chain is built from TRBV11-2 and TRBJ1-2; 9 nucleotides match TRBD1. Germline V gene lookup returns CDR1 SGHAT and CDR2 FQNNGV. This CDR3 spans 17 amino acids. V trimming: 8 bases; J trimming: 4 bases; junction bases outside the gene matches: 17. CDR3 in amino acids: CASSRTTYRGLIYGYTF. CDR3 nucleotides: TGTGCCAGCTCTCGTACGACTTACAGGGGGCTAATCTATGGCTACACCTTC.

The V gene is TRBV5-4, the J gene TRBJ2-7, with D uncertain. The CDR3 covers 12 residues. Germline CDR1 is SGHNT and CDR2 is YYREEE (reference sequence). Trimming pared 1 base from V and 6 bases from J, leaving 8 bases between. The CDR3 is CASSLIESEQYF. CDR3 DNA sequence: TGTGCCAGCAGCTTGATCGAGTCCGAGCAGTACTTC.

V gene TRBV4-1 combines with J gene TRBJ1-4; 8 nucleotides agree with TRBD1. Germline loops: CDR1 MGHRA, CDR2 YSYEKL. CDR3 length: 14 residues. V shed 5 bases and J 8 bases; nucleotides not matched to a gene: 7. DNA of the CDR3: TGCGCCAGCAGCGACGGACAGGGAGGCGAAAAACTGTTTTTT. Its protein is CASSDGQGGEKLFF.

CDR3 sequence reads: CASGTGGPTEAFF. The CDR3 DNA reads TGTGCCAGCGGTACAGGGGGCCCGACTGAAGCTTTCTTT. The J gene is TRBJ1-1, the V gene TRBV5-5, with 9 bases identical to TRBD1. V was clipped by 7 bases and J by 5 bases; unmatched bases: 6. The germline gives CDR1 SGHKS, CDR2 YYEKEE (reference sequence). The CDR3 covers 13 residues.

The chain carries TRBV4-2 and TRBJ2-2; D gene ambiguous. Germline V CDR1 and CDR2: LGHNA, YNFKEQ. CDR3 size: 14 residues. Trimming shortened V by 1 base and J by 6 bases, and 9 bases separated the two germline ends. The DNA for the CDR3 is TGTGCCAGCAGCCAAGTGTTAGAGGCCGGGGAGCTGTTTTTT. Amino acid sequence: CASSQVLEAGELFF.